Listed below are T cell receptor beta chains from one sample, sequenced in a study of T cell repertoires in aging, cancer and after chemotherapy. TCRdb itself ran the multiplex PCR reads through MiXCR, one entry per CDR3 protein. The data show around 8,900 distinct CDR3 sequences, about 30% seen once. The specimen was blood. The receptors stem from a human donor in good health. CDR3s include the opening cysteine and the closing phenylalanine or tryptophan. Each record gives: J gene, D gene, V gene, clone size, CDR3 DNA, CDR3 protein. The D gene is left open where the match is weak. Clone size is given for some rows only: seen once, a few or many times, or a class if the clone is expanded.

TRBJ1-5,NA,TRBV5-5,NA,TGTGCCAGCAGTTCTAGTATCAGAAATCAGCCCCAGCATTTT,CASSSSIRNQPQHF
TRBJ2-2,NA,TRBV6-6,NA,TGTGCCAGCAGTTACGGGGATTCCGGGGAGCTGTTTTTT,CASSYGDSGELFF
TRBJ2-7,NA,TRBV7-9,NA,TGTGCCAGCAGCCCCCGTATTAACGAGCAGTACTTC,CASSPRINEQYF
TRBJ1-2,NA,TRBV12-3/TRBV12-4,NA,TGTGCCAGCAGTTTATCCAGGGACTACACCTTC,CASSLSRDYTF
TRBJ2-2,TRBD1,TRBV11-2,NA,TGTGCCAGCAGTCTGAGGGACAGGGGGGTTAAGCTGTTTTTT,CASSLRDRGVKLFF
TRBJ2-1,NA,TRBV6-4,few,TGTGCCAGCAGTGACTCTATGAGGGGGAGCTCCTACAATGAGCAGTTCTTC,CASSDSMRGSSYNEQFF
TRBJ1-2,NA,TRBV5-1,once,TGCGCCAGCAGCTTGGAAGGCAAGGGCTACACCTTC,CASSLEGKGYTF
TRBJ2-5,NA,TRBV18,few,TGTGCCAGCTCACCGGACCAGCCCCAGACCCAGTACTTC,CASSPDQPQTQYF
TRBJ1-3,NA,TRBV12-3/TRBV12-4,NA,TGTGCCAGCAGTTTATCGGCAGGGTCTGGAAACACCATATATTTT,CASSLSAGSGNTIYF
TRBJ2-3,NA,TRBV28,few,TGTGCCAGCAGTTTAGTGAGGGTAGCGACAGATACGCAGTATTTT,CASSLVRVATDTQYF
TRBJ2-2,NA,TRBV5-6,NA,TGTGCCAGCAGCTTGCGGGGGACGAACACCGGGGAGCTGTTTTTT,CASSLRGTNTGELFF
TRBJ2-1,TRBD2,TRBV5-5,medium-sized,TGTGCCAGCAGCTTGAGGTTGGCGGGGGGAAACAATGAGCAGTTCTTC,CASSLRLAGGNNEQFF
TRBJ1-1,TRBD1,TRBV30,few,TGTGCCCTTCTGACAGGGCCGAACACTGAAGCTTTCTTT,CALLTGPNTEAFF
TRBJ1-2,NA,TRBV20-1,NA,TGCAGTGCGCCGGTCTTTAGTGGCTACACCTTC,CSAPVFSGYTF
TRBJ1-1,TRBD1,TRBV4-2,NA,TGTGCCAGCAGCCAGAGAACAGGGGTAACTGAAGCTTTCTTT,CASSQRTGVTEAFF
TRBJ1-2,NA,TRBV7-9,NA,TGTGCCAGCAGCTTAAGGGGGAGAACGTCGTTAGCTAACTATGGCTACACCTTC,CASSLRGRTSLANYGYTF
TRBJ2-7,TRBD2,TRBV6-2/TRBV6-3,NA,TGTGCCAGCAGTTCTCTCCCCGGGACTAGCTACTCCTACGAGCAGTACTTC,CASSSLPGTSYSYEQYF
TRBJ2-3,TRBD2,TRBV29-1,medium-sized,TGCACCTCCCGGGGGGTGCTCACAGATACGCAGTATTTT,CTSRGVLTDTQYF
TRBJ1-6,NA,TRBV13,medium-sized,TGTGCCAGCAGCTCCCCGTTGGAGGGAGGTTCACCCCTCCACTTT,CASSSPLEGGSPLHF
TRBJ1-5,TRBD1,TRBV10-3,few,TGTGCCATCAGTGAGGGGACAGGGCGACCTTATAGCAATCAGCCCCAGCATTTT,CAISEGTGRPYSNQPQHF
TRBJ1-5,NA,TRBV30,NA,TGTGCCTGGAGTAGGAGAAGCAATCAGCCCCAGCATTTT,CAWSRRSNQPQHF
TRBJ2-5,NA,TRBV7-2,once,TGTGTCAGCAGCCCCATACGCACAGGCTCCGAGACCCAGTACTTC,CVSSPIRTGSETQYF
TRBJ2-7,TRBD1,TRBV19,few,TGTGCCAGTAGGCTTCGGGGGACAGGGTCGACCTACGAGCAGTACTTC,CASRLRGTGSTYEQYF
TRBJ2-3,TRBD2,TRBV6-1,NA,TGTGCCAGCAGTGCCGGGGGGGCCGTAGATACGCAGTATTTT,CASSAGGAVDTQYF
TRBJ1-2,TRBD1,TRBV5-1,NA,TGCGCCAGCAGCTACTCAGGGGGACAAATAAATGGCTACACCTTC,CASSYSGGQINGYTF
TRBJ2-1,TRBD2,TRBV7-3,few,TGTGCCAGCAGTAGCGGGTATGAGCAGTTCTTC,CASSSGYEQFF
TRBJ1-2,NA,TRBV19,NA,TGTGCCAGTAGTATGGAGGGTGTGGGCTACACCTTC,CASSMEGVGYTF
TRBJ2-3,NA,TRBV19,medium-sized,TGTGCCAGTAGTGATACGGGGGGCACAGATACGCAGTATTTT,CASSDTGGTDTQYF
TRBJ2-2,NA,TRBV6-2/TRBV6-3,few,TGTGCCAGCAGTTGGTACAGAAAGAACACCGGGGAGCTGTTTTTT,CASSWYRKNTGELFF
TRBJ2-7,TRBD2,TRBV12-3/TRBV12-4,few,TGTGCCAGCACCTTTAGGGAGGGTAGGAACGAGCAGTACTTC,CASTFREGRNEQYF
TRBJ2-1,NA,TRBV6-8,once,TGTGCCAGGAGTTACCAGGTCAGCCCCCTCAATGAGCAGTTCTTC,CARSYQVSPLNEQFF
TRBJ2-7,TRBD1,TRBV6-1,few,TGTGCCAGCAGTGCGAACAGGGGGGACGAGCAGTACTTC,CASSANRGDEQYF
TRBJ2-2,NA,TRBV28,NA,TGTGCCAGCAGGTTGGGGAGTCTTACCGGGGAGCTGTTTTTT,CASRLGSLTGELFF
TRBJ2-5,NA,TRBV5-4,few,TGTGCCAGCAGCGCGGACAGCCGGGAGACCCAGTACTTC,CASSADSRETQYF
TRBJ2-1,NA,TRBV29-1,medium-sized,TGCAGCGGACTGACAGTGGAGCAGTTCTTC,CSGLTVEQFF
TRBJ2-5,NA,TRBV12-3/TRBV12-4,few,TGTGCCAGCAGTTCGCTCGAGACCCAGTACTTC,CASSSLETQYF
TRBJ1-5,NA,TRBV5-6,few,TGTGCCAGCAGCGCCGGGAGCTTCAATCAGCCCCAGCATTTT,CASSAGSFNQPQHF
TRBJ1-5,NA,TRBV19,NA,TGTGCCAGTAGTAAACGGACAGATCAGCCCCAGCATTTT,CASSKRTDQPQHF
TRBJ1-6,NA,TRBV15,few,TGTGCCACCAGCAGAGATATGGTCCCCACCAGCTCCTATAATTCACCCCTCCACTTT,CATSRDMVPTSSYNSPLHF
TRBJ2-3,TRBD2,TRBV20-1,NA,TGCAGTGCTCTAGCGGGGATGAGCACAGATACGCAGTATTTT,CSALAGMSTDTQYF
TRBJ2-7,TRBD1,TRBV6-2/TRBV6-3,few,TGTGCCAGCAGTCGACAGGGTATGGGGGTCGAGCAGTACTTC,CASSRQGMGVEQYF
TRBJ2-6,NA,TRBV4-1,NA,TGCGCCAGCAGGGGACATCGCTCTGGGGCCAACGTCCTGACTTTC,CASRGHRSGANVLTF
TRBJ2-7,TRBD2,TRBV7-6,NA,TGTGCCAGCAACGACCCGAACCGGGGGGGGTACGAGCAGTACTTC,CASNDPNRGGYEQYF
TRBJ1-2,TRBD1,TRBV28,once,TGTGCCAGCAGGCCTGGGACAGTAGGCTACACCTTC,CASRPGTVGYTF
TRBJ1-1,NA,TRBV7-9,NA,TGTGCCAGCAGCCCCCTTAAACAGGGAGGAGCTGAAGCTTTCTTT,CASSPLKQGGAEAFF
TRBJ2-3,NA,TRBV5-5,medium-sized,TGTGCCAGCAGCTTGGGGCTTACTAGCACAGATACGCAGTATTTT,CASSLGLTSTDTQYF
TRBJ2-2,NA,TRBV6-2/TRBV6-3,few,TGTGCCAGCATCGGGCGGAACACCGGGGAGCTGTTTTTT,CASIGRNTGELFF
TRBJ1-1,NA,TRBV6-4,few,TGTGCCAGCAGTGTCCGGGACAACACTGAAGCTTTCTTT,CASSVRDNTEAFF
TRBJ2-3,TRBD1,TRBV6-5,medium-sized,TGTGCCAGCAGTTACTCTTGGACAGGGGAGCAGTATTTT,CASSYSWTGEQYF
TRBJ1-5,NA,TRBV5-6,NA,TGTGCCAGCAGCTTGGACGGGCGAGCATATAGCAATCAGCCCCAGCATTTT,CASSLDGRAYSNQPQHF
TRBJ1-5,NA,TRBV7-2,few,TGTGCCAGCATTATGACAGGCGGGGAACGGCAGCCCCAGCATTTT,CASIMTGGERQPQHF
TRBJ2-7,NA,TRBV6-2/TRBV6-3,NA,TGTGCCAGCAAGTTTTCCGGGCTCCACGAGCAGTACTTC,CASKFSGLHEQYF
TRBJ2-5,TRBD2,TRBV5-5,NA,TGCACCAGCAGCTTGGAACGGGGGGGCCGGGAGACACAGTACTTC,CTSSLERGGRETQYF
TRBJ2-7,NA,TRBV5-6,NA,TGTGCCAGCAGCTTCGCAGGGGAGCAGTACTTC,CASSFAGEQYF